What follows is one TCR beta chain and its context. This specimen belongs to a study of blood T cell repertoires in COVID-19. Profiling relied on immunoSEQ multiplex PCR, and the TCRdb table lists in-frame clones only, not all of them. The sample records 97,000 or so clones, around 90% being singletons. Sample: peripheral blood. The receptor was derived from a man aged 45-60 years with active or convalescent COVID-19.

The CDR3: CASSSYRGEPQHF. The CDR3 DNA sequence: TGTGCCAGCAGTTCATACAGGGGTGAGCCCCAGCATTTT. The V call is TRBV28, the J call TRBJ1-5; 7 positions match TRBD1. CDR3 length equals 13 residues. Per the germline V gene, CDR1 is MDHEN and CDR2 is SYDVKM. With V trimmed by 4 bases and J by 8 bases, 5 bases remained unmatched.